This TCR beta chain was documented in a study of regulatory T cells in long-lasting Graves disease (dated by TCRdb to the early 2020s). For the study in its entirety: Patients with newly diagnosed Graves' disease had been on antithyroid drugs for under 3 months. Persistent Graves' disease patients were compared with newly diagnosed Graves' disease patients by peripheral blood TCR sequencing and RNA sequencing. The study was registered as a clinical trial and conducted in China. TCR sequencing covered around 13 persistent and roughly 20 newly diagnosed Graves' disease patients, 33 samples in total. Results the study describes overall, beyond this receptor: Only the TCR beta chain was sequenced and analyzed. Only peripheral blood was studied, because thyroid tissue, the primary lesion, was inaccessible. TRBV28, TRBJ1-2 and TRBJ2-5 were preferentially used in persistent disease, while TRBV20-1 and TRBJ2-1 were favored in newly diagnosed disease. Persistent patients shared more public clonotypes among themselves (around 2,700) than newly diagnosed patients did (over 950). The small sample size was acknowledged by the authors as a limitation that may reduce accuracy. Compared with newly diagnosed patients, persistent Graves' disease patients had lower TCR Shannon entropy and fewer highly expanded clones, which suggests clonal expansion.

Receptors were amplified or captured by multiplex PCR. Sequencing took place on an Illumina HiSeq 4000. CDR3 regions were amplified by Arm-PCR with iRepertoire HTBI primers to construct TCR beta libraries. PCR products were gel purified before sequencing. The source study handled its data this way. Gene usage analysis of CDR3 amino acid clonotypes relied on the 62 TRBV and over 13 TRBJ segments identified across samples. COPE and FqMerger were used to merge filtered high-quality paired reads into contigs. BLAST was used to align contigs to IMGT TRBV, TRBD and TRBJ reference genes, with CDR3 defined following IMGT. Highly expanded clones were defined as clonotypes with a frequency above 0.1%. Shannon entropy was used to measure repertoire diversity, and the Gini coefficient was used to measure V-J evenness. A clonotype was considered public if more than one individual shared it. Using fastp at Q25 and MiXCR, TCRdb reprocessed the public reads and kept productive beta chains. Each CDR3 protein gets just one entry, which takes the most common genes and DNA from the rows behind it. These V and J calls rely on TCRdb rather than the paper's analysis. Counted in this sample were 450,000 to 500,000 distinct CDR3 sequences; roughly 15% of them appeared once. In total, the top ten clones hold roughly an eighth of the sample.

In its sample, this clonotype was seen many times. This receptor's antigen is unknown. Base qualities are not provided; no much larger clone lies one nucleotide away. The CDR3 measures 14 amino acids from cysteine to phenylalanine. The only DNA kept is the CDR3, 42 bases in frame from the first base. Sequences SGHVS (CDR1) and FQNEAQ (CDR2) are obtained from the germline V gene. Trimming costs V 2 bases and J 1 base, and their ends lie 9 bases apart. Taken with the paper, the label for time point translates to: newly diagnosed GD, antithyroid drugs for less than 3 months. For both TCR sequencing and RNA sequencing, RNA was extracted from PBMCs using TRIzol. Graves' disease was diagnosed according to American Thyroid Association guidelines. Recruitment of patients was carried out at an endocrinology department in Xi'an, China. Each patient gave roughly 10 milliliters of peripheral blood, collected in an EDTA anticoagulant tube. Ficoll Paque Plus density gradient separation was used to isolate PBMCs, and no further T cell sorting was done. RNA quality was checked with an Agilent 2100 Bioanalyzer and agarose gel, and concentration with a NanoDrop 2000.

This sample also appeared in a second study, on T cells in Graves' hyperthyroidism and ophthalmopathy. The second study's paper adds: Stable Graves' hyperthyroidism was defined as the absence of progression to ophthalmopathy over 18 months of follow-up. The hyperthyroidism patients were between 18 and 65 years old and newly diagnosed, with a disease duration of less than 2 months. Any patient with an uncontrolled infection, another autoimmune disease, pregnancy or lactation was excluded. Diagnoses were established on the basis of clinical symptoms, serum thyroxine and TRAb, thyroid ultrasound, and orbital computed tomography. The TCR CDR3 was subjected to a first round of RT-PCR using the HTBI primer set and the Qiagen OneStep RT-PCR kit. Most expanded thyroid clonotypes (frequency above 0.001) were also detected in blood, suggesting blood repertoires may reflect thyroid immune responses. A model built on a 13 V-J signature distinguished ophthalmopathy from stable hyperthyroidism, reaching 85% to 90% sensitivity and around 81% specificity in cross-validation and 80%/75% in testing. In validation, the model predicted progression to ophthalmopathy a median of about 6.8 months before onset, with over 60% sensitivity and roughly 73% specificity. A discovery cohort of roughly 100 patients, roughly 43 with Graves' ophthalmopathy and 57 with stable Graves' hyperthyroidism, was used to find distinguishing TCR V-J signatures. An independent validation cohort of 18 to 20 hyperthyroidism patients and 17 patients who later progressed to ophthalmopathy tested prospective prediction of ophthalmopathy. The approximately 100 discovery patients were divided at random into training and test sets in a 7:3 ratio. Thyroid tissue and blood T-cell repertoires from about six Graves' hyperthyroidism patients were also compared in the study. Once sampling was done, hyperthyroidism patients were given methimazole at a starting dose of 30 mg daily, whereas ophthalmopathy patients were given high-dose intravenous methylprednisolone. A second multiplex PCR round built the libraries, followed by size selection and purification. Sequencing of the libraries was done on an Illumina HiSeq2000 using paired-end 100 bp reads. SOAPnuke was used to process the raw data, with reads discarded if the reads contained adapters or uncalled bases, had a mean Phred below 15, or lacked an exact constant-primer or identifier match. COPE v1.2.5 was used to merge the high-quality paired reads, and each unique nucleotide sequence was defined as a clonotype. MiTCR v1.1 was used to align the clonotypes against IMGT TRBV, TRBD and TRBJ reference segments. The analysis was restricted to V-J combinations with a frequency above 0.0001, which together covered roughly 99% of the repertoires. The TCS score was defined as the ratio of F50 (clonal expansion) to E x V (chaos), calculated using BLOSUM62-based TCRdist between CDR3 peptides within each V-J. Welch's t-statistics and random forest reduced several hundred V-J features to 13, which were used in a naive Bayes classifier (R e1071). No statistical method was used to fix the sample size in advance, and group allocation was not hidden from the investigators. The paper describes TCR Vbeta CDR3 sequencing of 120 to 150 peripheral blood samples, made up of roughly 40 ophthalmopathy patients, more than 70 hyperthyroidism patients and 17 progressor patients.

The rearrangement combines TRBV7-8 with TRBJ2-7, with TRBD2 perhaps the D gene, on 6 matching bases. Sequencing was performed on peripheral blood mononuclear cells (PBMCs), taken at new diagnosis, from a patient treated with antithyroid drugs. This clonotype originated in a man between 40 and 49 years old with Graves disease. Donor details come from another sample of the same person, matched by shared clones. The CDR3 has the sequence CASSLQAGSYEQYF. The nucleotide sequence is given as TGTGCCAGCAGCTTACAGGCGGGGTCCTACGAGCAGTACTTC.